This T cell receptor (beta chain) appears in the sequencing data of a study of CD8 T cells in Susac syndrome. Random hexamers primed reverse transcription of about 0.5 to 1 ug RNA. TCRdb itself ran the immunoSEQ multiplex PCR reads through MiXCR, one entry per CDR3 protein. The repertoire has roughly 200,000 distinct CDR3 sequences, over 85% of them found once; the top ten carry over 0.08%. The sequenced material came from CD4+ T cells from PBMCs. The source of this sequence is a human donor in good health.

The CDR3 region has the DNA TGCGCCAGCAGCCACACAATGAACACTGAAGCTTTCTTT. Amino acids: CASSHTMNTEAFF. The J gene is TRBJ1-1, the V gene TRBV4-3; D call uncertain. The germline CDR1 and CDR2 sequences are LGHNA and YSLEER. This CDR3 comprises 13 residues. V lost 3 bases to trimming and J lost 0 bases, with 5 bases between them.